These 12 T cell receptor beta chains came from one sample sequenced in a study of blood T cell repertoires in COVID-19. Clones were read by immunoSEQ multiplex PCR, and TCRdb kept only the in-frame ones, dropping some. The table shows about 8,700 clones, with approximately 86% occurring only once. The sample consisted of peripheral blood. The source of these receptors is a human donor with active COVID-19. The donor label of this sample is uncertain.

This clone was observed a few times. The rearrangement joins TRBV4-3 to TRBJ1-1, with unresolved D. V lost 0 bases to trimming and J lost 1 base, with 15 bases between them. Germline V lookup: CDR1 LGHNA, CDR2 YSLEER. This CDR3 has 17 amino acids. CDR3: CASSQDAEGSWNTEAFF. For the CDR3, the DNA is TGCGCCAGCAGCCAAGATGCGGAGGGCAGCTGGAACACTGAAGCTTTCTTT.

This chain connects TRBV9 to TRBJ2-3; 8 nucleotides agree with TRBD2. Unmatched junction bases numbered 8, after V lost 0 bases and J lost 2 bases. CDR3 length: 17 residues. Germline V lookup: CDR1 SGDLS, CDR2 YYNGEE. CDR3 in DNA: TGTGCCAGCAGCGTAGATCCCAGCGGGAGTCTCACAGATACGCAGTATTTT. Residues: CASSVDPSGSLTDTQYF.

This rearrangement joins TRBV6-2 or TRBV6-3 to TRBJ2-1, with 8 bases that match TRBD2. CDR3 size: 13 residues. The V gene end was trimmed by 3 bases and the J gene end by 10 bases; junction bases not matched to a gene: 5. The germline CDR1 and CDR2 sequences are MNHEY and SVGEGT. CDR3 residues: CASSYAGGREQFF. The CDR3 nucleotides read TGTGCCAGCAGTTATGCGGGAGGTCGGGAGCAGTTCTTC.

The rearrangement uses TRBV6-2 or TRBV6-3 and TRBJ2-1; unclear D gene. V shed 6 bases and J shed 0 bases, with 9 bases lying between them. The CDR3 runs 14 residues. In germline, CDR1 is MNHEY, CDR2 SVGEGT. The CDR3 sequence is CASSSRSSYNEQFF. The CDR3 DNA sequence: TGTGCCAGCAGCTCCAGGTCCTCCTACAATGAGCAGTTCTTC.

The CDR3 DNA reads as TGTGCCAGCAGCAGGGACAGCACGGGTTATGAAAAACTGTTTTTT. Translated: CASSRDSTGYEKLFF. The chain recombines TRBV7-8 with TRBJ1-4; 7 bases fit TRBD1. V lost 5 bases and J lost 6; bases outside the gene matches: 9. Germline V gene lookup returns CDR1 SGHVS and CDR2 FQNEAQ. The CDR3 has 15 residues.

This rearrangement joins TRBV3-1 (or the pseudogene TRBV3-2) to TRBJ2-7; D remains unclear. Germline values: CDR1 LGHDT, CDR2 YNNKEL (reference sequence). The CDR3 length is 15 residues. The V gene lost 4 bases and the J gene lost 0 bases, with 13 bases spanning the gap. The CDR3 DNA is TGTGCCAGCAGCCGCAGTAATGGCGGCTCCTACGAGCAGTACTTC. Protein product: CASSRSNGGSYEQYF.

For the CDR3, the DNA is TGTGCCAGCAGCTTAGGACCTCTAGCGCCGGAAGAGACCCAGTACTTC. This codes for CASSLGPLAPEETQYF. The chain recombines TRBV7-2 with TRBJ2-5; D is perhaps TRBD2 (6 bases). CDR3 length: 16 residues. CDR1 is SGHTA and CDR2 is FQGNSA in the germline V gene. With 1 base removed from V and 3 bases from J, the gap between germline ends came to 15 bases.

This chain uses TRBV9 with TRBJ2-1; D is uncertain. V dropped 3 bases and J dropped 5 bases, with 9 bases sitting between them. This CDR3 has 13 residues. Germline assignment: CDR1 SGDLS and CDR2 YYNGEE. The CDR3, as DNA: TGTGCCAGCAGCGGTCGCTATGACAATGAGCAGTTCTTC. Translated, it gives CASSGRYDNEQFF.

J is TRBJ2-3 and V is TRBV12-3 or TRBV12-4; D is unresolved. The germline V and J ends were trimmed by 3 bases and 6 bases, with 7 bases remaining between them. This CDR3 has 12 residues. For the CDR3, the DNA is TGTGCCAGCAGTTTCAGCAGGGATACGCAGTATTTT. This codes for CASSFSRDTQYF.

The rearrangement uses TRBV19 and TRBJ2-7; maybe TRBD2 (7 bases). V was pared by 6 bases and J by 2 bases, with 14 bases between. Germline V lookup: CDR1 LNHDA, CDR2 SQIVND (reference sequence). The CDR3 is 14 amino acids. The CDR3 spells CASRSGTQAYEQYF. For the CDR3, the DNA is TGTGCCAGTAGAAGCGGGACACAGGCCTACGAGCAGTACTTC.

The chain uses TRBV6-1 and TRBJ2-1; 8 positions agree with TRBD2. The CDR3 extends over 15 amino acids. Germline V gene data show CDR1 as MNHNS and CDR2 as SASEGT. J gave up 3 bases and V 1 base, and 2 bases lay outside the gene matches. Here the CDR3 reads CASSEEGLGYNEQFF. The CDR3 nucleotides are TGTGCCAGCAGTGAAGAGGGACTAGGCTACAATGAGCAGTTCTTC.

This clone was seen a few times. This rearrangement joins TRBV19 to TRBJ1-1; 8 nucleotides line up with TRBD1. In germline, CDR1 is LNHDA, CDR2 SQIVND (reference sequence). V shed 5 bases and J 10 bases; nucleotides not matched to a gene: 15. CDR3 length: 15 residues. DNA for the CDR3: TGTGCCAGTAGTGCAGGACAGGGCGTCGTAGTGGGAGCTTTCTTT. Its protein product is CASSAGQGVVVGAFF.